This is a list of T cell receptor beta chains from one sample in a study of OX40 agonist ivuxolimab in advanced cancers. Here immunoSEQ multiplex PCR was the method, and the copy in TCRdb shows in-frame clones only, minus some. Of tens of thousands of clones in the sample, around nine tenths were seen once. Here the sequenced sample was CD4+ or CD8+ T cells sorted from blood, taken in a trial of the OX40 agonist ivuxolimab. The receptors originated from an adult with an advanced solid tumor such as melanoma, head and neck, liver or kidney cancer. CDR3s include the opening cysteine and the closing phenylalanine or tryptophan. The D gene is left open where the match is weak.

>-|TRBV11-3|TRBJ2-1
CASSLWYDSEQFF
TGTGCCAGCAGCTTATGGTACGACAGTGAGCAGTTCTTC
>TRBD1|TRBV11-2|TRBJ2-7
CASSLGTGAEQYF
TGTGCCAGCAGCTTGGGGACAGGGGCCGAGCAGTACTTC
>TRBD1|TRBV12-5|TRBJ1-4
CASPNRGRDEKLFF
TGTGCTAGCCCCAACAGGGGGAGGGATGAAAAACTGTTTTTT
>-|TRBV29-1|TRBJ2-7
CSARLPSYEQYF
TGCAGCGCTCGACTTCCCTCCTACGAGCAGTACTTC
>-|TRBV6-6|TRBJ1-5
CASSYSAGTRQPQHF
TGTGCCAGCAGTTACTCAGCAGGGACGCGTCAGCCCCAGCATTTT
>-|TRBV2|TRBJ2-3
CASSEARATQYF
TGTGCCAGCAGTGAAGCCAGGGCAACGCAGTATTTT
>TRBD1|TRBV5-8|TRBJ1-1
CASSLGDRVWTEAFF
TGTGCCAGCAGCTTGGGGGACAGGGTTTGGACTGAAGCTTTCTTT
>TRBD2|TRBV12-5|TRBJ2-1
CASGLGLAVNEQFF
TGTGCTAGTGGTTTGGGACTAGCGGTCAATGAGCAGTTCTTC
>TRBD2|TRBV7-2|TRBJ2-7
CASSRDLAGLNEQYF
TGTGCCAGCAGCCGAGACCTAGCGGGGTTAAACGAGCAGTACTTC
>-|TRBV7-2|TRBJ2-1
CASSLGYNEQFF
TGTGCCAGCAGCTTAGGGTACAATGAGCAGTTCTTC